The clone carrying this T cell receptor (beta chain) was seen only a few times. Its specificity is unknown. This record belongs to a study of beta chain features in type 1 diabetes. Overall study: Patients and healthy donors were similar in age, gender and cell yields. Findings and limits, study-wide: In every one of the four CD4+ subsets, TCRB CDR3s were moderately but significantly shorter in Type 1 diabetes patients. More deletions and fewer insertions at VDJ junctions were found in patients with type 1 diabetes.

The whole isolated RNA underwent reverse transcription, so sequencing captured expressed TCRB transcripts. Clones were sequenced by immunoSEQ multiplex PCR, and TCRdb holds only the in-frame ones, with some missing. This sample yields about 270,000 clones, of which roughly an eighth are seen a single time; approximately 0.024% belongs to the top ten. Sequencing was carried out using naive CD4+ T cells from blood. The TCR originated in a woman aged 40 to 50 in good health.

The chain's CDR3 is CASSPGTGLSYEQFF. CDR3 coding DNA: TGTGCCAGCAGTCCGGGGACAGGGTTGTCCTATGAGCAGTTCTTC. This sequence joins TRBV6-5 and TRBJ2-1; 9 bases line up with TRBD1. Germline CDR1 MNHEY, CDR2 SVGAGI. The V and J ends lost 5 bases and 8 bases, in that order; junction bases with no gene match: 10. The CDR3 loop spans 15 amino acids.